This T cell receptor (beta chain) was identified during a study of OX40 agonist ivuxolimab in advanced cancers. The method was immunoSEQ multiplex PCR; TCRdb's version includes in-frame clones alone and lacks a portion of them. The sample shows 50,000 to 75,000 clones, approximately 84% of them seen only once. The CDR3 consists of 15 residues. Germline values: CDR1 GTSNPN, CDR2 SVGIG (reference sequence). Trimming shortened V by 0 bases and J by 3 bases, and 12 bases separated the two germline ends. The specimen comprised CD4+ or CD8+ T cells sorted from blood, sampled in a trial of the OX40 agonist ivuxolimab. This receptor was identified in an adult with an advanced solid tumor such as melanoma, head and neck, liver or kidney cancer. The chain joins TRBV30 to TRBJ1-5, with D uncertain. CDR3 residues: CAWSVGRQPNQPQHF. CDR3 DNA: TGTGCCTGGAGTGTAGGTAGACAACCCAATCAGCCCCAGCATTTT.